Following are 5 T cell receptor beta chains from one sample sequenced in a study of response to subunit inactivated influenza vaccine. A single record per CDR3 protein comes from TCRdb applying MiXCR to the RT-PCR reads. The profile covers 500,000 or so distinct CDR3 sequences, with roughly 11% appearing a single time and roughly 12% taken by the ten largest. The sequencing here drew on PBMCs from blood, taken roughly 47 days after vaccination. Receptors were obtained from a man aged 50 to 60 who received an inactivated influenza vaccine.

The gene calls are TRBV6-4 and TRBJ2-3, with 12 bases fitting TRBD2. V was clipped by 4 bases and J by 1 base; unmatched bases: 9. Germline V gene data show CDR1 as MRHNA and CDR2 as SNTAGT. CDR3 length equals 18 residues. The CDR3, as DNA: TGTGCCAGCAGTGCGACTAGCGGGGGAGGTCCCGGCACAGATACGCAGTATTTT. The encoded protein is CASSATSGGGPGTDTQYF.

The gene calls are TRBV4-3 and TRBJ1-2; D call uncertain. V lost 0 bases to trimming and J lost 4 bases, with 9 bases between them. Per the germline V gene, CDR1 is LGHNA and CDR2 is YSLEER. This CDR3 is built from 14 residues. CDR3 region: CASSQEEPSYGYTF. Here the CDR3 DNA reads TGCGCCAGCAGCCAAGAAGAGCCGAGCTATGGCTACACCTTC.

This clonotype has more than one count but fewer than ten. This rearrangement joins TRBV2 to TRBJ1-3; D not certain. Trimming cost V 7 bases and J 2 bases, with 12 bases left between them. The length of the CDR3 is 14 residues. The germline V gene encodes CDR1 SNHLY and CDR2 FYNNEI. Here the CDR3 DNA reads TGTGCCAGCACGACCCCCGGGACTGGAAACACCATATATTTT. It encodes CASTTPGTGNTIYF.

This clonotype was seen more than once but under ten times. This chain links TRBV6-5 with TRBJ2-1, with D possibly TRBD2 on 6 matching bases. The CDR3 extends over 16 amino acids. Per germline, CDR1 MNHEY and CDR2 SVGAGI. V was clipped by 2 bases and J by 2 bases, with 13 bases between them. In DNA, the CDR3 is TGTGCCAGCAGTTACGGGTTGGAGGGGACCTACAATGAGCAGTTCTTC. This translates into CASSYGLEGTYNEQFF.

This clonotype was detected many times. This chain joins TRBV20-1 and TRBJ1-5; TRBD1 agrees at 7 bases. Looked up from germline, CDR1 is DFQATT and CDR2 is SNEGSKA (reference sequence). This CDR3 contains 16 residues. Trimming removed 6 bases from V and 0 bases from J; junction bases left unmatched: 11. CDR3 in amino acids: CSAKIGQVDSNQPQHF. DNA of the CDR3: TGCAGTGCCAAGATCGGACAGGTTGATAGCAATCAGCCCCAGCATTTT.